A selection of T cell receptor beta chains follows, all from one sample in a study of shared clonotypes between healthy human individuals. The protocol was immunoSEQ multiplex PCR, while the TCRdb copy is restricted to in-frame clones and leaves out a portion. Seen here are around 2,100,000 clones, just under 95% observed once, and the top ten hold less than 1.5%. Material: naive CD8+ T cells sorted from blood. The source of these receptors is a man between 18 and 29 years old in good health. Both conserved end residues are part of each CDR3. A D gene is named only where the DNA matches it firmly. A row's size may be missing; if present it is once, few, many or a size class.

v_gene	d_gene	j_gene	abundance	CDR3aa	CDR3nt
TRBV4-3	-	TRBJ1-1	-	CASSQDPISSTEAFF	TGCGCCAGCAGCCAAGACCCGATATCGAGTACTGAAGCTTTCTTT
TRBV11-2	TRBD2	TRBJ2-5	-	CASSAVLAGVYETQYF	TGTGCCAGCAGCGCAGTACTAGCGGGAGTATATGAGACCCAGTACTTC
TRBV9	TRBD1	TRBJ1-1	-	CASSVSGTANTEAFF	TGTGCCAGCAGCGTAAGCGGGACAGCGAACACTGAAGCTTTCTTT
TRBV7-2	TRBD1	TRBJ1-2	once	CASSTNGGQTTYNYGYTF	TGTGCCAGCAGCACCAATGGGGGACAGACTACTTATAACTATGGCTACACCTTC
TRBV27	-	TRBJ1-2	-	CASSYGANYGYTF	TGTGCCAGCAGTTACGGAGCTAACTATGGCTACACCTTC
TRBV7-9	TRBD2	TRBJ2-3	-	CASSEPRGEGPGADTQYF	TGTGCCAGCAGCGAGCCCCGGGGGGAGGGCCCAGGCGCAGATACGCAGTATTTT
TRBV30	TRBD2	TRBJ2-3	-	CAWSRLAASTDTQYF	TGTGCCTGGAGCCGACTAGCGGCTAGCACAGATACGCAGTATTTT
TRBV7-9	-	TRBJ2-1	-	CAGSGPLYNEQFF	TGTGCCGGCTCGGGACCCCTTTACAATGAGCAGTTCTTC
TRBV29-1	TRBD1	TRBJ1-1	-	CSVRGQAVGMNTEAFF	TGCAGCGTCCGGGGACAGGCGGTCGGTATGAACACTGAAGCTTTCTTT
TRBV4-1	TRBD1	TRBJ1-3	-	CASSHPGTEYTIYF	TGCGCCAGCAGCCATCCCGGGACAGAGTACACCATATATTTT
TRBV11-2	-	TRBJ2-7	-	CASSLEGIEQYF	TGTGCCAGCAGCTTAGAAGGCATCGAGCAGTACTTC
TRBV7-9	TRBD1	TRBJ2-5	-	CASSLVTGGETQYF	TGTGCCAGCAGCTTAGTAACAGGGGGAGAGACCCAGTACTTC
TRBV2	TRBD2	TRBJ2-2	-	CASSELAGVGELFF	TGTGCCAGCAGTGAACTCGCGGGAGTCGGGGAGCTGTTTTTT
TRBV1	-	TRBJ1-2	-	CTSKGQLANYGYTF	TGCACCAGCAAGGGACAGTTAGCTAACTATGGCTACACCTTC
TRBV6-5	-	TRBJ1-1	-	CASFISVNTEAFF	TGTGCCAGCTTCATTAGCGTGAACACTGAAGCTTTCTTT
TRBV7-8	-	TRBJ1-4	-	CASSGGGLNEKLFF	TGTGCCAGCAGCGGGGGCGGTCTGAATGAAAAACTGTTTTTT
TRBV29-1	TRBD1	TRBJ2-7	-	CSVEGDRESYEQYF	TGCAGCGTTGAAGGGGACAGGGAATCCTACGAGCAGTACTTC
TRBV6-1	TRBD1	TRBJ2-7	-	CASSGGQGATYEQYF	TGTGCCAGCAGTGGTGGACAGGGGGCTACCTACGAGCAGTACTTC
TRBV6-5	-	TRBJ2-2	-	CASSLAGELFF	TGTGCCAGCAGTTTAGCCGGGGAGCTGTTTTTT
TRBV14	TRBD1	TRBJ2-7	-	CASSLGQGLGEQYF	TGTGCCAGCAGCCTTGGACAGGGTTTGGGCGAGCAGTACTTC
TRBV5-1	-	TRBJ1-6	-	CASSLAGPGDSPLHF	TGCGCCAGCAGCTTGGCGGGACCGGGGGATTCACCCCTCCACTTT
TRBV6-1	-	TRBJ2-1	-	CASSDPRRAYNEQFF	TGTGCCAGCAGTGATCCTCGGCGAGCCTACAATGAGCAGTTCTTC
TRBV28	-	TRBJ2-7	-	CASRANNPYEQYF	TGTGCCAGCAGGGCTAACAACCCCTACGAGCAGTACTTC
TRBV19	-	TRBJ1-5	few	CASSIAGSSFNQPQHF	TGTGCCAGTAGTATCGCAGGCAGCTCGTTCAATCAGCCCCAGCATTTT